What follows is one T cell receptor (beta chain) and its context. The data derive from a study of blood T cells in healthy people across ages. Each of the donors had 8 to 10 milliliters of peripheral blood drawn into EDTA-treated Vacutainer tubes. For the second PCR, which ran for about 6 to 11 cycles, a sample-barcoded 5' primer and a J-beta primer mix were used. Each CDR3 protein is one row after TCRdb ran MiXCR on the 5' RACE reads. The sample lists approximately 760,000 distinct CDR3 sequences, roughly 25% occurring once. This CDR3 region has 10 residues. Germline V gives CDR1 SNHLY, CDR2 FYNNEI. Deletions cut 9 bases from V and 10 bases from J, with 12 bases between. The data also belong to a second study, concerning T cells of mothers and their children.

The sequencing sample was made of blood. This receptor was identified in a boy aged 10-17 years in good health. This chain joins TRBV2 and TRBJ1-1; a possible D gene is TRBD1 (5 bases). For the CDR3, the DNA is TGTGCCAGAACACCAGGGTTAGCTTTCTTT. It codes for CARTPGLAFF.